The rows below give T cell receptor beta chains drawn from one sample of a study of T cell responses to AZD1222 COVID-19 vaccine. Repertoires were generated with immunoSEQ multiplex PCR, while TCRdb's copy carries only in-frame clones and drops some. The table lists over 150,000 clones, more than 75% of them singletons. Sample: peripheral blood, taken 28 days after the second AZD1222 dose. The receptors originated from an adult who received the AZD1222 COVID-19 vaccine. CDR3s include the opening cysteine and the closing phenylalanine or tryptophan. The D gene is left open where the match is weak. Clone size is stated in some rows and not others, as once, few, many or a class when expanded.

v_gene	abundance	j_gene	d_gene	CDR3aa	CDR3nt
TRBV11-3	-	TRBJ1-3	-	CASSSQDGNTIYF	TGTGCCAGCAGCTCGCAAGATGGAAACACCATATATTTT
TRBV5-1	-	TRBJ2-1	TRBD1	CASTPAGTVNNEQFF	TGCGCCAGCACCCCAGCCGGGACAGTTAACAATGAGCAGTTCTTC
TRBV4-1	few	TRBJ2-7	-	CASSPVGQIYEQYF	TGCGCCAGCAGCCCGGTGGGACAAATCTACGAGCAGTACTTC
TRBV7-2	-	TRBJ2-1	TRBD1	CASSLGPTGSSYNEQFF	TGTGCCAGCAGCTTAGGCCCGACAGGGAGTTCCTACAATGAGCAGTTCTTC
TRBV7-6	-	TRBJ2-3	TRBD1	CASSFPRGQGDMDTQYF	TGTGCCAGCAGCTTCCCTCGGGGACAGGGGGATATGGATACGCAGTATTTT
TRBV7-9	few	TRBJ2-3	-	CASSTLSKHSTDTQYF	TGTGCCAGCAGCACTCTATCCAAACATAGCACAGATACGCAGTATTTT
TRBV2	-	TRBJ2-2	TRBD2	CASGGTSRAGELFF	TGTGCCAGCGGGGGGACTAGTCGGGCCGGGGAGCTGTTTTTT
TRBV7-6	-	TRBJ1-3	-	CASSSSLKVESSGNTIYF	TGTGCCAGCAGCTCATCCCTTAAGGTGGAGAGCTCTGGAAACACCATATATTTT
TRBV3-1/TRBV3-2	-	TRBJ1-6	-	CASSHRSGNSPLHF	TGTGCCAGCAGCCATAGGAGTGGTAATTCACCCCTCCACTTT
TRBV19	-	TRBJ1-2	-	CASSGQAPLYGYTF	TGTGCCAGTAGTGGGCAAGCACCACTCTATGGCTACACCTTC
TRBV3-1/TRBV3-2	-	TRBJ1-6	TRBD1	CASSQGQGLRSPLHF	TGTGCCAGCAGCCAGGGACAGGGCTTAAGATCACCCCTCCACTTT
TRBV6-5	-	TRBJ1-6	-	CASSYSVGKNNSPLHF	TGTGCCAGCAGTTACTCGGTGGGCAAAAATAATTCACCCCTCCACTTT
TRBV6-1	-	TRBJ2-3	TRBD2	CASSELAGVDTQYF	TGTGCCAGCAGTGAACTAGCGGGAGTTGATACGCAGTATTTT
TRBV11-3	-	TRBJ1-1	-	CASSPGVGVEAFF	TGTGCCAGCAGCCCCGGTGTGGGAGTTGAGGCTTTCTTT
TRBV2	-	TRBJ2-5	-	CASSADSRETQYF	TGTGCCAGCAGTGCTGACAGTAGGGAGACCCAGTACTTC
TRBV27	-	TRBJ2-2	-	CASSLEHHSNTGELFF	TGTGCCAGCAGTTTAGAACATCATTCGAACACCGGGGAGCTGTTTTTT
TRBV18	-	TRBJ2-7	-	CASSPPGRGLYEQYF	TGTGCCAGCTCACCCCCGGGGAGGGGGCTATACGAGCAGTACTTC
TRBV5-6	-	TRBJ1-4	-	CASSLTGMVGKLFF	TGTGCCAGCAGCTTAACGGGGATGGTAGGGAAACTGTTTTTT
TRBV7-9	-	TRBJ1-2	TRBD1	CASSSGPTGDGYTF	TGTGCCAGCAGCTCCGGACCGACAGGGGATGGCTACACCTTC
TRBV28	-	TRBJ2-5	TRBD2	CASSLSAGEETQYF	TGTGCCAGCAGTTTATCGGCGGGGGAAGAGACCCAGTACTTC
TRBV9	-	TRBJ2-1	TRBD2	CASSVSSGGFNEQFF	TGTGCCAGCAGCGTTTCTAGCGGGGGGTTCAATGAGCAGTTCTTC
TRBV6-5	-	TRBJ1-1	-	CASSYSLGGAGKAFF	TGTGCCAGCAGTTACTCGCTTGGGGGAGCGGGGAAAGCTTTCTTT
TRBV18	-	TRBJ2-1	TRBD1	CASHRQGEQFF	TGTGCCAGCCACCGACAGGGTGAGCAGTTCTTC
TRBV13	-	TRBJ2-2	-	CASSLRWTANTGELFF	TGTGCCAGCAGCTTAAGGTGGACAGCAAACACCGGGGAGCTGTTTTTT
TRBV6-6	few	TRBJ2-1	TRBD1	CASRDGGTGAYNEQFF	TGTGCCAGCAGGGACGGTGGGACAGGGGCCTACAATGAGCAGTTCTTC
TRBV6-5	-	TRBJ2-3	-	CASSYSLGAGLDTQYF	TGTGCCAGCAGTTACAGCCTAGGGGCGGGGCTTGATACGCAGTATTTT
TRBV28	-	TRBJ1-5	-	CASSLTPSSNQPQHF	TGTGCCAGCAGCTTAACCCCGAGTAGCAATCAGCCCCAGCATTTT
TRBV19	-	TRBJ1-5	TRBD1	CASCGNRGRGNQPQHF	TGTGCCAGTTGCGGAAACAGGGGGCGAGGAAATCAGCCCCAGCATTTT
TRBV11-2	-	TRBJ1-1	-	CASSPDSNTEAFF	TGTGCCAGCAGCCCGGACAGCAACACTGAAGCTTTCTTT
TRBV6-5	-	TRBJ1-2	-	CASSYHGRGYGYTF	TGTGCCAGCAGTTACCACGGGCGTGGCTATGGCTACACCTTC
TRBV6-5	-	TRBJ1-2	-	CASRGPGGNTF	TGTGCCAGCCGGGGGCCGGGAGGCAACACCTTC
TRBV19	-	TRBJ2-7	TRBD1	CASSSRDRGAEQYF	TGTGCCAGCTCCAGCCGGGACAGGGGGGCCGAGCAGTACTTC
TRBV28	-	TRBJ1-6	-	CASGRGVESNSPLHF	TGTGCCAGCGGCCGAGGGGTGGAGAGCAATTCACCCCTCCACTTT
TRBV18	-	TRBJ1-4	TRBD1	CASSPPGTANEKLFF	TGTGCCAGCTCACCACCCGGGACAGCAAATGAAAAACTGTTTTTT
TRBV29-1	once	TRBJ1-4	TRBD1	CSVVDRGREKLFF	TGCAGCGTTGTGGACAGGGGGCGCGAAAAACTGTTTTTT
TRBV27	-	TRBJ1-6	-	CASSFKGLWSPLHF	TGTGCCAGCAGTTTTAAGGGGCTTTGGTCACCCCTCCACTTT
TRBV2	-	TRBJ1-1	-	CASISSGANTEAFF	TGTGCCAGCATCTCCTCCGGGGCGAACACTGAAGCTTTCTTT
TRBV5-8	-	TRBJ1-2	TRBD1	CASRLQQGRSYGYTF	TGTGCCAGCCGCTTGCAACAGGGGAGAAGCTATGGCTACACCTTC
TRBV3-1/TRBV3-2	-	TRBJ2-7	-	CASSQLGGEQYF	TGTGCCAGCAGCCAGTTGGGGGGAGAGCAGTACTTC
TRBV6-1	-	TRBJ2-6	-	CASSERRTFSGANVLTF	TGTGCCAGCAGTGAACGACGGACGTTCTCTGGGGCCAACGTCCTGACTTTC
TRBV3-1/TRBV3-2	-	TRBJ1-5	-	CASSLYSNQPQHF	TGTGCCAGCAGCCTCTATAGCAATCAGCCCCAGCATTTT
TRBV3-1/TRBV3-2	-	TRBJ2-7	-	CASGHYEQYF	TGTGCCAGCGGCCACTACGAGCAGTACTTC
TRBV25-1	-	TRBJ2-2	-	CASSEYRGQSSTGELFF	TGTGCCAGCAGTGAATATAGAGGGCAGTCGAGTACCGGGGAGCTGTTTTTT
TRBV7-6	-	TRBJ2-3	-	CASSSSTDRPSDDTQYF	TGTGCCAGCAGCTCCTCGACGGACAGACCGAGTGACGATACGCAGTATTTT
TRBV6-2/TRBV6-3	-	TRBJ2-3	-	CASSYWTIQDTQYF	TGTGCCAGCAGTTACTGGACGATTCAGGATACGCAGTATTTT
TRBV30	-	TRBJ1-2	-	CAWGITDPGSGYTF	TGTGCCTGGGGTATCACCGACCCCGGGTCTGGCTACACCTTC
TRBV6-5	-	TRBJ1-2	TRBD1	CASRGDRALYGYTF	TGTGCCAGCCGAGGGGACAGGGCCTTATATGGCTACACCTTC
TRBV6-1	-	TRBJ2-7	-	CASSARVSYEQYF	TGTGCCAGCAGTGCCAGGGTCTCCTACGAGCAGTACTTC
TRBV28	-	TRBJ2-3	TRBD2	CASSLPSGISTDTQYF	TGTGCCAGCAGTTTGCCCAGCGGGATTAGCACAGATACGCAGTATTTT
TRBV7-8	-	TRBJ1-2	-	CASSPLGGVNYGYTF	TGTGCCAGCAGCCCCCTAGGAGGAGTTAACTATGGCTACACCTTC
TRBV6-6	-	TRBJ2-7	-	CASSTGPGDYEQYF	TGTGCCAGCAGTACCGGCCCTGGGGACTACGAGCAGTACTTC
TRBV5-1	-	TRBJ1-1	-	CASSPFGQRFTEAFF	TGCGCCAGCAGCCCTTTTGGGCAGCGTTTCACTGAAGCTTTCTTT
TRBV5-4	-	TRBJ1-6	TRBD1	CASSKDRGLNSPLHF	TGTGCCAGCAGCAAGGACAGGGGCCTTAATTCACCCCTCCACTTT
TRBV5-1	once	TRBJ2-3	-	CASSLGLEGDTQYF	TGCGCCAGCAGCTTGGGCCTCGAGGGTGATACGCAGTATTTT
TRBV29-1	-	TRBJ1-3	-	CSGWSSGNTIYF	TGCAGCGGCTGGAGCTCTGGAAACACCATATATTTT
TRBV18	-	TRBJ2-7	-	CASSPGGTYYEQYF	TGTGCCAGCTCACCCGGGGGCACCTACTACGAGCAGTACTTC
TRBV7-3	-	TRBJ2-7	-	CASSTQDSYEQYF	TGTGCCAGCAGCACCCAAGACAGTTACGAGCAGTACTTC
TRBV7-2	-	TRBJ1-3	-	CASSLTTDRGRNTIYF	TGTGCCAGCAGCTTAACGACCGACAGAGGCCGAAACACCATATATTTT
TRBV11-2	-	TRBJ1-2	TRBD1	CASSTPLGQAAYYGYTF	TGTGCCAGCAGCACCCCACTAGGACAGGCGGCTTACTATGGCTACACCTTC